The entry below gives a single TCR beta chain sequence along with its context. Sequencing was performed with immunoSEQ multiplex PCR; in TCRdb, only in-frame clones are kept and a portion is missing. The data show about 1 million clones, about 70% seen once. The sample comes from a study of shared clonotypes between healthy human individuals. Trimming stripped 2 bases from V and 5 bases from J, with 16 bases between. CDR1 and CDR2 (germline): MNHEY, SVGAGI. The CDR3 spans 15 residues. The V call is TRBV6-5, the J call TRBJ2-7; D might be TRBD1 or TRBD2, each matching 7 bases. The receptor was isolated from a man aged 18 to 30 in good health. The sample consisted of memory CD4+ T cells sorted from blood. Subset specified: CD45RA-negative fraction. The CDR3 bases are TGTGCCAGCAGTTACAGGGGGCGGGAGTGGGACGAGCAGTACTTC. Translating gives CASSYRGREWDEQYF.